Listed below are T cell receptor beta chains from one sample, sequenced in a study of vaccination and CD4 T cells after COVID-19. TCRdb called the PCR reads again in MiXCR, with one record for every CDR3 protein. The repertoire consists of about 5,700 distinct CDR3 sequences, with roughly 27% occurring once and the leading ten covering less than 20%. These receptors are not linked to any known antigen. Sequencing was carried out using CD4+ T cells from blood, cultured in vitro. Every receptor here comes from a human donor in good health. Both conserved end residues are part of each CDR3. D genes are given only for firm matches. Some rows have no size entry. The others give once, few or many, or a class for an expanded clone.

length: 15
D: -
V: TRBV10-3
size: -
J: TRBJ1-5
CDR3: CAISEDTVGNQPQHF
DNA: TGTGCCATCAGTGAAGACACAGTCGGCAATCAGCCCCAGCATTTT

length: 13
D: -
V: TRBV7-3
size: few
J: TRBJ2-2
CDR3: CASSSGLGGKLFF
DNA: TGTGCCAGCAGCTCCGGTTTAGGCGGGAAGCTGTTTTTT

length: 16
D: -
V: TRBV6-1
size: -
J: TRBJ1-1
CDR3: CASTRGSGLSNTEAFF
DNA: TGTGCCAGCACTCGAGGGTCTGGGTTAAGTAACACTGAAGCTTTCTTT

length: 15
D: TRBD1
V: TRBV29-1
size: few
J: TRBJ1-2
CDR3: CSVGGTDSTNYGYTF
DNA: TGCAGCGTTGGGGGGACAGACTCTACTAACTATGGCTACACCTTC

length: 12
D: -
V: TRBV6-2/TRBV6-3
size: medium-sized
J: TRBJ1-5
CDR3: CASSYMDRPQHF
DNA: TGTGCCAGCAGTTATATGGACAGGCCCCAGCATTTT

length: 14
D: -
V: TRBV7-3
size: few
J: TRBJ2-2
CDR3: CASSPAVNTGELFF
DNA: TGTGCCAGCAGCCCAGCGGTTAACACCGGGGAGCTGTTTTTT

length: 15
D: -
V: TRBV6-5
size: few
J: TRBJ1-2
CDR3: CASSYSTSGSSGYTF
DNA: TGTGCCAGCAGTTACTCGACCTCGGGCTCTAGTGGCTACACCTTC

length: 11
D: -
V: TRBV10-3
size: -
J: TRBJ2-7
CDR3: CAISDTYEQYF
DNA: TGTGCCATCAGTGATACGTACGAGCAGTACTTC

length: 12
D: -
V: TRBV2
size: medium-sized
J: TRBJ1-5
CDR3: CASSMDNQPQHF
DNA: TGTGCCAGCAGCATGGACAATCAGCCCCAGCATTTT

length: 17
D: -
V: TRBV10-3
size: few
J: TRBJ1-1
CDR3: CAISGTQSSFMNTEAFF
DNA: TGTGCCATCAGCGGAACACAATCCTCGTTCATGAACACTGAAGCTTTCTTT

length: 16
D: TRBD1
V: TRBV6-1
size: -
J: TRBJ1-6
CDR3: CASRPDRGKYNSPLHF
DNA: TGTGCCAGCAGACCCGACAGGGGGAAATATAATTCACCCCTCCACTTT

length: 14
D: -
V: TRBV20-1
size: once
J: TRBJ1-1
CDR3: CSASGVATDTEAFF
DNA: TGCAGTGCTAGTGGGGTAGCTACGGACACTGAAGCTTTCTTT

length: 13
D: -
V: TRBV10-3
size: few
J: TRBJ2-7
CDR3: CANRRDSSYEQYF
DNA: TGTGCCAACAGGCGGGACAGCTCCTACGAGCAGTACTTC

length: 14
D: -
V: TRBV20-1
size: few
J: TRBJ2-7
CDR3: CSARDPLGSYEQYF
DNA: TGCAGTGCTAGAGATCCGTTAGGCTCCTACGAGCAGTACTTC

length: 14
D: -
V: TRBV7-2
size: medium-sized
J: TRBJ1-2
CDR3: CASSLYGGDYGYTF
DNA: TGTGCCAGCAGCCTCTATGGGGGTGACTATGGCTACACCTTC

length: 15
D: -
V: TRBV6-1
size: -
J: TRBJ1-4
CDR3: CASSATGSGGEKLFF
DNA: TGTGCCAGCAGTGCTACAGGGTCTGGGGGGGAAAAACTGTTTTTT

length: 12
D: -
V: TRBV6-1
size: medium-sized
J: TRBJ1-2
CDR3: CATAGRYYGYTF
DNA: TGTGCCACGGCGGGCCGGTACTATGGCTACACCTTC

length: 13
D: -
V: TRBV7-9
size: few
J: TRBJ2-3
CDR3: CASSWRGADTQYF
DNA: TGTGCCAGCAGCTGGCGGGGCGCAGATACGCAGTATTTT

length: 14
D: -
V: TRBV6-1
size: -
J: TRBJ1-2
CDR3: CASSERHSKDGYTF
DNA: TGTGCCAGCAGTGAACGCCATTCCAAGGATGGCTACACCTTC

length: 14
D: -
V: TRBV12-3/TRBV12-4
size: few
J: TRBJ1-5
CDR3: CASSHQGSNQPQHF
DNA: TGTGCCAGCAGTCACCAGGGGAGCAATCAGCCCCAGCATTTT

length: 13
D: TRBD1
V: TRBV2
size: -
J: TRBJ1-2
CDR3: CARGLGTGNGYTF
DNA: TGTGCCAGGGGTCTCGGGACAGGGAATGGCTACACCTTC

length: 15
D: -
V: TRBV20-1
size: few
J: TRBJ2-3
CDR3: CSAIPGKRTLDTQYF
DNA: TGCAGTGCCATACCCGGGAAAAGGACTTTAGATACGCAGTATTTT

length: 14
D: -
V: TRBV20-1
size: few
J: TRBJ1-1
CDR3: CSARLDSMNTEAFF
DNA: TGCAGTGCTAGATTGGACAGCATGAACACTGAAGCTTTCTTT

length: 13
D: -
V: TRBV27
size: medium-sized
J: TRBJ2-7
CDR3: CATMGPWDYEQYF
DNA: TGTGCCACCATGGGACCTTGGGACTACGAGCAGTACTTC

length: 12
D: -
V: TRBV29-1
size: few
J: TRBJ1-2
CDR3: CSVEGRNYGYTF
DNA: TGCAGCGTTGAAGGTCGTAACTATGGCTACACCTTC

length: 12
D: -
V: TRBV20-1
size: few
J: TRBJ1-1
CDR3: CSARGLTTEAFF
DNA: TGCAGTGCTAGAGGGTTGACCACTGAAGCTTTCTTT

length: 16
D: -
V: TRBV2
size: -
J: TRBJ2-1
CDR3: CASSLHRTAPYNEQFF
DNA: TGTGCCAGCAGCCTCCACAGGACCGCACCCTACAATGAGCAGTTCTTC

length: 16
D: TRBD1
V: TRBV20-1
size: medium-sized
J: TRBJ1-5
CDR3: CSARVSDRGNNQPQHF
DNA: TGCAGTGCTAGAGTTTCGGACAGGGGGAACAATCAGCCCCAGCATTTT

length: 15
D: TRBD2
V: TRBV7-9
size: few
J: TRBJ2-3
CDR3: CASNLGGGRTDTQYF
DNA: TGTGCCAGCAACCTCGGCGGGGGTCGCACAGATACGCAGTATTTT

length: 14
D: -
V: TRBV19
size: -
J: TRBJ1-5
CDR3: CASSTLDSNQPQHF
DNA: TGTGCCAGTAGTACTTTAGATAGCAATCAGCCCCAGCATTTT

length: 12
D: -
V: TRBV30
size: -
J: TRBJ2-1
CDR3: CAWSRGPREQFF
DNA: TGTGCCTGGAGCAGGGGCCCGCGAGAGCAGTTCTTC

length: 13
D: -
V: TRBV11-1
size: -
J: TRBJ2-5
CDR3: CASSVGGPGTQYF
DNA: TGTGCCAGCAGTGTGGGGGGTCCGGGGACCCAGTACTTC

length: 10
D: -
V: TRBV20-1
size: -
J: TRBJ2-7
CDR3: CSASGDEQYF
DNA: TGCAGTGCTTCAGGGGACGAGCAGTACTTC

length: 12
D: -
V: TRBV9
size: few
J: TRBJ1-2
CDR3: CASSVDSYGYTF
DNA: TGTGCCAGCAGCGTGGACAGCTATGGCTACACCTTC

length: 13
D: -
V: TRBV2
size: -
J: TRBJ1-2
CDR3: CASSEEGTSLGTF
DNA: TGTGCCAGCAGCGAAGAAGGTACTTCTCTGGGCACCTTC

length: 15
D: -
V: TRBV7-9
size: -
J: TRBJ1-1
CDR3: CASSLKVQPNTEAFF
DNA: TGTGCCAGCAGCCTTAAGGTACAACCGAACACTGAAGCTTTCTTT

length: 12
D: -
V: TRBV20-1
size: medium-sized
J: TRBJ2-3
CDR3: CSASSSTDTQYF
DNA: TGCAGTGCCAGCAGTAGCACAGATACGCAGTATTTT

length: 12
D: TRBD1
V: TRBV6-4
size: few
J: TRBJ1-1
CDR3: CASSDGQGRAFF
DNA: TGTGCCAGCAGCGACGGACAGGGACGAGCTTTCTTT

length: 12
D: -
V: TRBV5-8
size: few
J: TRBJ1-1
CDR3: CASSYLRTEAFF
DNA: TGTGCCAGCAGTTACCTCCGGACTGAAGCTTTCTTT

length: 13
D: -
V: TRBV6-4
size: medium-sized
J: TRBJ1-6
CDR3: CASSDGTNSPLHF
DNA: TGTGCCAGCAGTGACGGGACAAATTCACCCCTCCACTTT

length: 14
D: -
V: TRBV20-1
size: medium-sized
J: TRBJ1-5
CDR3: CSARGTGVSQPQHF
DNA: TGCAGTGCTAGGGGTACAGGAGTTTCTCAGCCCCAGCATTTT

length: 13
D: TRBD2
V: TRBV24-1
size: few
J: TRBJ2-1
CDR3: CATSRGGASEQFF
DNA: TGTGCCACCAGTCGCGGGGGGGCCAGCGAGCAGTTCTTC

length: 13
D: -
V: TRBV28
size: -
J: TRBJ1-4
CDR3: CASSRQLNEKLFF
DNA: TGTGCCAGCAGCAGACAACTTAATGAAAAACTGTTTTTT

length: 12
D: -
V: TRBV23-1
size: -
J: TRBJ1-1
CDR3: CASTPQNAEAFF
DNA: TGCGCCAGCACCCCACAGAACGCTGAAGCTTTCTTT

length: 15
D: -
V: TRBV7-3
size: -
J: TRBJ2-7
CDR3: CASSFQDTQPYEQYF
DNA: TGTGCCAGCAGCTTCCAGGACACGCAACCGTACGAGCAGTACTTC

length: 14
D: TRBD1
V: TRBV6-1
size: -
J: TRBJ1-5
CDR3: CASMWTGSNQPQHF
DNA: TGTGCCAGCATGTGGACAGGGAGCAATCAGCCCCAGCATTTT

length: 13
D: -
V: TRBV20-1
size: medium-sized
J: TRBJ2-3
CDR3: CSATEDSTDTQYF
DNA: TGCAGTGCTACCGAGGACAGCACAGATACGCAGTATTTT

length: 16
D: -
V: TRBV20-1
size: -
J: TRBJ1-1
CDR3: CSARDRLRYEDTEAFF
DNA: TGCAGTGCTAGAGATAGACTACGCTATGAAGACACTGAAGCTTTCTTT